Presented here are 13 T cell receptor beta chains from one specimen sequenced in a study of cytomegalovirus exposure and HLA in healthy donors. Profiled with immunoSEQ multiplex PCR; TCRdb holds only in-frame clones, not every one. The sample contains about 130,000 clones, nearly 90% of which appear only once. The sequencing input was PBMCs. These receptors were collected from a woman aged 18-29 years in good health and CMV-seronegative.

As concerns this clone: At one boundary the junction diverges from the germline segment, which might be a read error. The rearrangement links TRBV5-5 to TRBJ1-1, with no clear D. Germline V CDR1 and CDR2: SGHKS, YYEKEE (reference sequence). The CDR3 extends over 17 amino acids. The CDR3 loop is CASSSSGPGASNAEAFF. The CDR3 nucleotides are TGTGCCAGCAGCTCCTCCGGCCCCGGAGCCTCGAACGCTGAAGCTTTCTTT.

The chain employs TRBV7-3 and TRBJ2-3; 8 nucleotides match TRBD1. Per germline, CDR1 SGHTA and CDR2 FQGTGA. CDR3 length: 14 amino acids. With V trimmed by 5 bases and J by 0 bases, 1 base remained unmatched. The CDR3 region is CASSGQGSTDTQYF. As DNA, the CDR3 is TGTGCCAGCAGCGGACAGGGTAGCACAGATACGCAGTATTTT. The full variable domain, its missing parts supplied by reference TRBV7-3 and TRBJ2-3, is GAGVSQTPSNKVTEKGKYVELRCDPISGHTALYWYRQSLGQGPEFLIYFQGTGAADDSGLPNDRFFAVRPEGSVSTLKIQRTERGDSAVYLCASSGQGSTDTQYFGPGTRLTVL.

The chain has TRBV7-8 and TRBJ2-5, with no clear D. The CDR3 length is 11 residues. Germline V CDR1 and CDR2: SGHVS, FQNEAQ. V was shortened by 5 bases and J by 2 bases, with 3 bases between the two germline ends. The CDR3 is CASSPQETQYF. CDR3 nucleotides: TGTGCCAGCAGCCCACAAGAGACCCAGTACTTC.

The table lists this clone with a few counts. The chain recombines TRBV14 with TRBJ1-6; D ambiguous. The CDR3 consists of 13 residues. V lost 0 bases to trimming and J lost 8 bases, with 5 bases between them. Germline CDR1 reads SGHDN; CDR2 reads FVKESK. The CDR3 sequence: CASSQDLHSPLHF. CDR3 nucleotides: TGTGCCAGCAGCCAAGATCTTCATTCACCCCTCCACTTT. Filled out from reference TRBV14 and TRBJ1-6, the complete variable domain reads EAGVTQFPSHSVIEKGQTVTLRCDPISGHDNLYWYRRVMGKEIKFLLHFVKESKQDESGMPNNRFLAERTGGTYSTLKVQPAELEDSGVYFCASSQDLHSPLHFGNGTRLTVT.

In this sample, this clone turned up once. The genes are TRBV5-1 and TRBJ1-4; possible D gene TRBD1, 6 bases. The V end was cut by 5 bases, the J end by 1 base, with 15 bases between. CDR1 and CDR2 from the germline V gene are SGHRS and YFSETQ. CDR3 length equals 16 residues. CDR3 in amino acids: CASRTGLGVTNEKLFF. The CDR3 bases are TGCGCCAGCAGGACAGGCCTAGGGGTAACTAATGAAAAACTGTTTTTT.

J is TRBJ1-5 and V is TRBV2, with 10 nucleotides matching TRBD1. Germline trimming cut 7 bases from V and 6 bases from J; bases unmatched to any gene: 15. The CDR3 runs to 17 residues. CDR1 is SNHLY, CDR2 FYNNEI, per germline. The CDR3 DNA is TGTGCCAGCACAATGGGATCTAGGACAGGGGGGATTCAGCCCCAGCATTTT. As protein: CASTMGSRTGGIQPQHF. Combining the CDR3 with reference TRBV2 and TRBJ1-5 gives the whole variable domain EPEVTQTPSHQVTQMGQEVILRCVPISNHLYFYWYRQILGQKVEFLVSFYNNEISEKSEIFDDQFSVERPDGSNFTLKIRSTKLEDSAMYFCASTMGSRTGGIQPQHFGDGTRLSIL.

The chain links TRBV2 to TRBJ1-1; 7 nucleotides match TRBD1. The V gene's germline CDR1 is SNHLY and CDR2 FYNNEI. Losses at the gene ends were 10 bases for V and 6 bases for J; bases not matched to a gene: 11. The CDR3 extends over 13 amino acids. DNA for the CDR3: TGTGCCACCTTACAGGGGCCTCGGGCTGAAGCTTTCTTT. It is translated as CATLQGPRAEAFF.

The CDR3 sequence: CASSATSIYEQYF. The CDR3 DNA reads as TGTGCCAGCAGCGCCACTAGTATCTACGAGCAGTACTTC. This rearrangement joins TRBV7-8 to TRBJ2-7, with TRBD2 as a possible D gene (5 bases). V shed 5 bases and J shed 3 bases, with 11 bases lying between them. From germline, CDR1 is SGHVS and CDR2 FQNEAQ. This CDR3 comprises 13 residues.

This sequence joins TRBV5-1 and TRBJ2-3; 11 nucleotides agree with TRBD2. Germline lookup yields CDR1 SGHRS and CDR2 YFSETQ. The CDR3 covers 16 residues. V was clipped by 1 base and J by 3 bases; unmatched bases: 4. Here the CDR3 reads CASSLRRTSGTDTQYF. In nucleotides, the CDR3 is TGCGCCAGCAGCTTGAGAAGGACTAGCGGGACAGATACGCAGTATTTT.

This clone was picked up one time. The CDR3 sequence: CASSVEGTSGGADTQYF. As DNA, the CDR3 is TGTGCCAGCAGTGTTGAGGGGACTAGCGGGGGTGCGGATACGCAGTATTTT. V gene TRBV2 combines with J gene TRBJ2-3; 14 positions agree with TRBD2. J gave up 6 bases and V 4 bases, and 9 bases lay outside the gene matches. The CDR3 extends over 17 amino acids. Germline values: CDR1 SNHLY, CDR2 FYNNEI.

The rearrangement uses TRBV11-2 and TRBJ2-5, with D possibly matching TRBD2 (5 bases). Trimming took off 5 bases at V and 5 bases at J, with 6 bases between the two ends. This CDR3 is built from 11 residues. Germline CDR1 is SGHAT and CDR2 is FQNNGV. The CDR3 loop reads CASSTRETQYF. Here the CDR3 DNA reads TGTGCCAGCAGCACTAGGGAGACCCAGTACTTC. The variable domain in full, completed from reference TRBV11-2 and TRBJ2-5, reads EAGVAQSPRYKIIEKRQSVAFWCNPISGHATLYWYQQILGQGPKLLIQFQNNGVVDDSQLPKDRFSAERLKGVDSTLKIQPAKLEDSAVYLCASSTRETQYFGPGTRLLVL.

The chain couples TRBV2 to TRBJ2-2, with a tentative D call TRBD1 (5 bases). CDR1 SNHLY and CDR2 FYNNEI come from the germline V gene. V was clipped by 7 bases and J by 1 base, with 7 bases between them. CDR3 length equals 13 residues. The CDR3 sequence is CASMQGNTGELFF. The CDR3 DNA reads TGTGCCAGCATGCAGGGGAACACCGGGGAGCTGTTTTTT.

The chain uses TRBV27 and TRBJ2-2; D is possibly TRBD1 (6 bases). V shed 1 base and J shed 4 bases, with 10 bases lying between them. The length of the CDR3 is 15 residues. Germline V gives CDR1 MNHEY, CDR2 SMNVEV (reference sequence). Here the CDR3 reads CASSLWGPTTGELFF. The DNA of the CDR3 is TGTGCCAGCAGTTTATGGGGGCCGACCACCGGGGAGCTGTTTTTT.